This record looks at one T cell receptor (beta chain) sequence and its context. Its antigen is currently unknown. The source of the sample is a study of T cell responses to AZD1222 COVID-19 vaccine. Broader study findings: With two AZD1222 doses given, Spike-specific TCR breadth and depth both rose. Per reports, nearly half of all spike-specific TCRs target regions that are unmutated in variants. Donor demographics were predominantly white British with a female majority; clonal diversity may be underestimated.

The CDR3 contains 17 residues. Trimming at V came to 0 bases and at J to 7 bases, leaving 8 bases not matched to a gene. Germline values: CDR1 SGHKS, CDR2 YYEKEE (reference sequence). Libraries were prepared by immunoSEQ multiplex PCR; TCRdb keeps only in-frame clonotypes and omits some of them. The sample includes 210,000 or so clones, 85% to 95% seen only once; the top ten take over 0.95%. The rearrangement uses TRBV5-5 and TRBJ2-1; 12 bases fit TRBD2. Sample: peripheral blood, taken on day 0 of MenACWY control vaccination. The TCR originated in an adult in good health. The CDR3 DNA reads TGTGCCAGCAGCTTGGCCCCTACTAGCGGGGGGAGGAATGAGCAGTTCTTC. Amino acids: CASSLAPTSGGRNEQFF.